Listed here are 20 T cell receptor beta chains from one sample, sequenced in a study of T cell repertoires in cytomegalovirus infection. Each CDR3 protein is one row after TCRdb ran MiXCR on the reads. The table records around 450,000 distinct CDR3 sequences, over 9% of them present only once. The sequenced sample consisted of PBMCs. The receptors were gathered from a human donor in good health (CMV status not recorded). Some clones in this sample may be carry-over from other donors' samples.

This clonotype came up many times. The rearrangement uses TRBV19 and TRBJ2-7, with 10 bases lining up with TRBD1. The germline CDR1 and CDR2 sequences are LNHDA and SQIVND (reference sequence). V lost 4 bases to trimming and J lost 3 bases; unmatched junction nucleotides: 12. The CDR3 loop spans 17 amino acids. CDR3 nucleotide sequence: TGTGCCAGTAGTACGCGGGACAGGGGCGCCAGTGACTACGAGCAGTACTTC. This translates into CASSTRDRGASDYEQYF. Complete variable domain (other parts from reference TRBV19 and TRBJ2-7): DGGITQSPKYLFRKEGQNVTLSCEQNLNHDAMYWYRQDPGQGLRLIYYSQIVNDFQKGDIAEGYSVSREKKESFPLTVTSAQKNPTAFYLCASSTRDRGASDYEQYFGPGTRLTVT.

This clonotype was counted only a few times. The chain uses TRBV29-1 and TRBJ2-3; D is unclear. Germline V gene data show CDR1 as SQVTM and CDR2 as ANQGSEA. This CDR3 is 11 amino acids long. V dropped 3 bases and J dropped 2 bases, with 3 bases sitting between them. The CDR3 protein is CSVEDTDTQYF. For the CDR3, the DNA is TGCAGCGTTGAGGACACAGATACGCAGTATTTT.

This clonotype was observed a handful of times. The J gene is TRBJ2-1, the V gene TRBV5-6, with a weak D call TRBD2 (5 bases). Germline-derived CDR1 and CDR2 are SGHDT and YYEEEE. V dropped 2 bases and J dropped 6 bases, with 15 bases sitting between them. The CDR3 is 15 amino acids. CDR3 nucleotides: TGTGCCAGCAGCTTTTATGATTCGAGGGCCAATGAGCAGTTCTTC. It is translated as CASSFYDSRANEQFF.

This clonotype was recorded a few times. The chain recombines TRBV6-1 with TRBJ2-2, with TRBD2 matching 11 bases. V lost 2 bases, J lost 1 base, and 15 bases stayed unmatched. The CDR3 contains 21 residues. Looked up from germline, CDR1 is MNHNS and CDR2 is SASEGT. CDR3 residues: CASSEYLAGGYSRWNTGELFF. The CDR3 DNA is TGTGCCAGCAGTGAATACCTAGCGGGAGGATACTCCCGGTGGAACACCGGGGAGCTGTTTTTT.

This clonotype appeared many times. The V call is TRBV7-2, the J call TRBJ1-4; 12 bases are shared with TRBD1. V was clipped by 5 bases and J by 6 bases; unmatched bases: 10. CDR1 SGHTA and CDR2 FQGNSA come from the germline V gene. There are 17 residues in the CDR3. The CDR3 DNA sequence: TGTGCCAGCAGCAAAGCGGGACAGGGGGCTGGCGATGAAAAACTGTTTTTT. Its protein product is CASSKAGQGAGDEKLFF.

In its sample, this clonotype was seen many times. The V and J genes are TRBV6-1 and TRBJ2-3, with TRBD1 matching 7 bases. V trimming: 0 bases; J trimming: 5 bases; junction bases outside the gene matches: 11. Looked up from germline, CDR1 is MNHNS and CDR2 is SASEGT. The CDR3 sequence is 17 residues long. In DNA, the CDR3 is TGTGCCAGCAGTGAAGCGCGAGGGGGCCGAATCAAAGATACGCAGTATTTT. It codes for CASSEARGGRIKDTQYF.

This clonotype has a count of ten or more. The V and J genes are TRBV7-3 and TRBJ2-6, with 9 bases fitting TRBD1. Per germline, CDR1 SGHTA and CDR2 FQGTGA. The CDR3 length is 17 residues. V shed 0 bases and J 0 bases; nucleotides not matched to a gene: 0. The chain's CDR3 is CASSLTGQGSGANVLTF. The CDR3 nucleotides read TGTGCCAGCAGCTTAACGGGACAGGGCTCTGGGGCCAACGTCCTGACTTTC.

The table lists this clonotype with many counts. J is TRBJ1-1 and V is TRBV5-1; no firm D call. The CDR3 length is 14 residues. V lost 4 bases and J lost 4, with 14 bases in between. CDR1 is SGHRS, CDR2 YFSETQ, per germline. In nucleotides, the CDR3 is TGCGCCAGCAGCCCCTCGAACCCGGCCACTGAAGCTTTCTTT. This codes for CASSPSNPATEAFF.

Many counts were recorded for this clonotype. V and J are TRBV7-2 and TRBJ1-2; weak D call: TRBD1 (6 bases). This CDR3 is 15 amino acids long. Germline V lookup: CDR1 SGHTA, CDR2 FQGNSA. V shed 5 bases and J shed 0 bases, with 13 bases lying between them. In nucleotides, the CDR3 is TGTGCCAGCAGCCCACGGGACAAGTCTAACTATGGCTACACCTTC. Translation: CASSPRDKSNYGYTF.

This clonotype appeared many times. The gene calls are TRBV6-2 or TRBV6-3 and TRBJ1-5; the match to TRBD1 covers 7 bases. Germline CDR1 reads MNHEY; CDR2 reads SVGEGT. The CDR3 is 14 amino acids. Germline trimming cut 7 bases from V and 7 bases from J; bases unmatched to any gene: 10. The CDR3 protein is CASTGDRVGQPQHF. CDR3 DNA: TGTGCCAGCACCGGAGACAGGGTCGGACAGCCCCAGCATTTT.

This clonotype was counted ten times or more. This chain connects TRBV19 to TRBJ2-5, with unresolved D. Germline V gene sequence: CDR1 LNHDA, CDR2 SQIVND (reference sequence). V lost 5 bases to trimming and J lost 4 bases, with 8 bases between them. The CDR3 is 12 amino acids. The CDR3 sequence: CASSSEGETQYF. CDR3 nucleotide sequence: TGTGCCAGTAGTTCAGAAGGAGAGACCCAGTACTTC.

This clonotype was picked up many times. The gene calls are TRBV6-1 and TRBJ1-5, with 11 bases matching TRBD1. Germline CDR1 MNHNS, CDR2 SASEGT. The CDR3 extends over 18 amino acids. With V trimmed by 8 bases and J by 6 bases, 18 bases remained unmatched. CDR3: CASARLGAGTGGGQPQHF. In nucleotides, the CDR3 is TGTGCCAGCGCCCGCCTGGGGGCCGGGACAGGGGGAGGTCAGCCCCAGCATTTT.

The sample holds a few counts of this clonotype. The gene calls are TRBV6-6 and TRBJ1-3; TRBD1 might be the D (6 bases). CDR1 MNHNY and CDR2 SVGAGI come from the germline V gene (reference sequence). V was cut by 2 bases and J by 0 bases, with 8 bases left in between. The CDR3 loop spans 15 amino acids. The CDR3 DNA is TGTGCCAGCAGTTACCAAGGGGGCTCTGGAAACACCATATATTTT. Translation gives CASSYQGGSGNTIYF.

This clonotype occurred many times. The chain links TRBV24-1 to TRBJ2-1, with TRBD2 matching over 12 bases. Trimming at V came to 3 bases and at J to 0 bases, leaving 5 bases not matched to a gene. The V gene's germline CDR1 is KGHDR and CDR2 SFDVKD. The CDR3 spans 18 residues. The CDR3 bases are TGTGCCACCAGTGATACTAGCGGGAGGACTTTCTCCTACAATGAGCAGTTCTTC. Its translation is CATSDTSGRTFSYNEQFF.

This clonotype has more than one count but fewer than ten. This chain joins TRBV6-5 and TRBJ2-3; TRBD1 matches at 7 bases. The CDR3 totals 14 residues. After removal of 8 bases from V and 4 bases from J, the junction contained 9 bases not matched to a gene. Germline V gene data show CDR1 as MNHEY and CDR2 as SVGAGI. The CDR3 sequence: CASDLQGKADTQYF. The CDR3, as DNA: TGTGCCAGCGATTTACAGGGGAAGGCAGATACGCAGTATTTT.

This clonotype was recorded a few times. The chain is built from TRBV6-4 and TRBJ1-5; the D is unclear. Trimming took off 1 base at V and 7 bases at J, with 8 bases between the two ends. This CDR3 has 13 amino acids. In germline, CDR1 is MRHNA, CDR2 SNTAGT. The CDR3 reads CASSDLLSQPQHF. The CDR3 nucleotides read TGTGCCAGCAGTGACTTATTGAGCCAGCCCCAGCATTTT.

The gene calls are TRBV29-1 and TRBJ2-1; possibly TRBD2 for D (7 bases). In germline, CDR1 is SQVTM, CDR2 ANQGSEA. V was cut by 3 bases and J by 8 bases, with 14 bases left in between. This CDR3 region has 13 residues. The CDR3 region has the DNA TGCAGCGTTGAGGTGGGGGGGCCTTATGAGCAGTTCTTC. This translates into CSVEVGGPYEQFF.

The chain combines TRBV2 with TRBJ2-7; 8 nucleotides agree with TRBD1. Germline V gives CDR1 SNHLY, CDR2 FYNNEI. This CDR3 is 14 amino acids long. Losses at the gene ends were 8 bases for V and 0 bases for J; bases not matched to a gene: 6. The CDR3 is CASWTGLRSYEQYF. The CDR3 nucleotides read TGTGCCAGCTGGACAGGGCTCCGCTCCTACGAGCAGTACTTC.

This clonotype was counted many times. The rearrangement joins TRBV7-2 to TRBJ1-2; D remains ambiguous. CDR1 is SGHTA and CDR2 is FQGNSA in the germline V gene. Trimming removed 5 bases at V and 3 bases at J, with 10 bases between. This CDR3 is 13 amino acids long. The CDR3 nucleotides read TGTGCCAGCAGCGAAGGGCGACACTATGGCTACACCTTC. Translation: CASSEGRHYGYTF.

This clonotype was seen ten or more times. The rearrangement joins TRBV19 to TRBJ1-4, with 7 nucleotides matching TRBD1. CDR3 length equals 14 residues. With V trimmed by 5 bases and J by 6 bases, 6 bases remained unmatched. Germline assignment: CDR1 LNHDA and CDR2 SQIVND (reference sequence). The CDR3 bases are TGTGCCAGTAGTGCCCAGGGGGAAGATGAAAAACTGTTTTTT. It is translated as CASSAQGEDEKLFF.